Presented here are 13 T cell receptor beta chains from one specimen sequenced in a study of T cell repertoires in cytomegalovirus infection. TCRdb used MiXCR to reprocess the reads, holding one entry per CDR3 protein. The sample has about 340,000 distinct CDR3 sequences; almost 30% are singletons. The antigens these receptors bind are not known. Sequenced material: cultured PBMCs, taken from culture after CMV antigen stimulation. The receptors were gathered from a human donor in good health (CMV status not recorded). Some clones in this sample may be carry-over from other donors' samples.

This clonotype was seen ten or more times. V is TRBV7-2 and J is TRBJ1-1; 7 bases are shared with TRBD1. Germline V gene sequence: CDR1 SGHTA, CDR2 FQGNSA. The junction had 10 bases not matched to a gene; V was cut back by 3 bases and J by 0 bases. This CDR3 is 17 amino acids long. CDR3 in DNA: TGTGCCAGCAGCTTCCGACAGGGAAGAAAGGTGAACACTGAAGCTTTCTTT. This codes for CASSFRQGRKVNTEAFF.

This clonotype has at least ten counts. The rearrangement joins TRBV13 to TRBJ1-1; D remains unclear. CDR3 length: 11 amino acids. Trimming left V 3 bases short and J 2 bases short, with 1 base between. Germline CDR1 and CDR2: PRHDT and FYEKMQ (reference sequence). The chain's CDR3 is CASSFNTEAFF. CDR3 nucleotide sequence: TGTGCCAGCAGCTTTAACACTGAAGCTTTCTTT.

At least ten counts were recorded for this clonotype. The V call is TRBV7-2, the J call TRBJ2-7, with 13 bases aligning to TRBD2. With V trimmed by 4 bases and J by 3 bases, 3 bases remained unmatched. The CDR3 extends over 15 amino acids. Germline lookup yields CDR1 SGHTA and CDR2 FQGNSA. The CDR3 coding sequence is TGTGCCAGCAGCTCCTGGACTAGCGGGAGCTACGAGCAGTACTTC. It yields the protein CASSSWTSGSYEQYF.

The chain is built from TRBV25-1 and TRBJ1-1, with a tentative D call TRBD1 (5 bases). Per the germline V gene, CDR1 is MGHDK and CDR2 is SYGVNS. V was clipped by 5 bases and J by 11 bases, with 21 bases between them. This CDR3 is built from 14 residues. The CDR3 region has the DNA TGTGCCAGCAGTCCCCCGCGCAGGGCGGGAGAGGCTTTCTTT. Its protein product is CASSPPRRAGEAFF.

This sequence joins TRBV10-2 and TRBJ1-1; 7 bases line up with TRBD1. The CDR3 has 14 residues. With V trimmed by 8 bases and J by 5 bases, 11 bases remained unmatched. Per germline, CDR1 WSHSY and CDR2 SAAADI. In DNA, the CDR3 is TGCGCCAGCCGTTACCCAGAACAGGGGACTGAAGCTTTCTTT. This codes for CASRYPEQGTEAFF.

This rearrangement joins TRBV2 to TRBJ1-5, with a weak D call TRBD1 (6 bases). Germline values: CDR1 SNHLY, CDR2 FYNNEI. V was cut by 5 bases and J by 6 bases, with 17 bases left in between. The CDR3 has 15 residues. CDR3 sequence (DNA): TGTGCCAGCAGTAATACCCAGGGGTTGCCTCAGCCCCAGCATTTT. Translating it yields CASSNTQGLPQPQHF.

The chain has TRBV7-6 and TRBJ2-2; 9 positions match TRBD1. CDR1 SGHVS and CDR2 FNYEAQ come from the germline V gene. With V trimmed by 5 bases and J by 6 bases, 4 bases remained unmatched. CDR3 length equals 14 residues. This CDR3 reads CASSRDRVPGELFF. The CDR3 DNA reads TGTGCCAGCAGCCGGGACAGGGTTCCCGGGGAGCTGTTTTTT.

The chain uses TRBV11-1 and TRBJ2-5; D remains unclear. The CDR3 runs 13 residues. Germline V gene data show CDR1 as SGHAT and CDR2 as FQDESV (reference sequence). V was trimmed by 5 bases and J by 5 bases, leaving 12 bases between them. In DNA form, the CDR3 reads TGTGCCAGCAGCCTGCCTCTAGGGGAGACCCAGTACTTC. This encodes CASSLPLGETQYF.

In its sample, this clonotype was seen a few times. This chain joins TRBV4-1 and TRBJ2-1; TRBD2 agrees at 13 bases. Germline loops: CDR1 MGHRA, CDR2 YSYEKL. CDR3 size: 18 residues. V was clipped by 3 bases and J by 1 base; unmatched bases: 6. The CDR3: CASSHFLLAGGSYNEQFF. The CDR3, as DNA: TGCGCCAGCAGCCACTTTTTACTAGCGGGAGGGTCCTACAATGAGCAGTTCTTC.

J is TRBJ2-3 and V is TRBV7-8; tentative D call: TRBD2 (6 bases). The V gene's germline CDR1 is SGHVS and CDR2 FQNEAQ. The length of the CDR3 is 14 residues. Between the trimmed V and J ends, which lost 3 bases and 3 bases, there was a span of 10 bases. DNA of the CDR3: TGTGCCAGCAGCTTCGGCGGGGATACAGATACGCAGTATTTT. It encodes CASSFGGDTDTQYF.

The chain recombines TRBV5-4 with TRBJ1-1; maybe TRBD1 (5 bases). V gave up 4 bases and J gave up 0 bases, with 16 bases separating them. The CDR3 sequence is 16 residues long. Per germline, CDR1 SGHNT and CDR2 YYREEE (reference sequence). The CDR3 is CASSPARRGLNTEAFF. CDR3 nucleotide sequence: TGTGCCAGCAGCCCTGCCCGGAGGGGCTTGAACACTGAAGCTTTCTTT.

The chain recombines TRBV7-9 with TRBJ2-7; 11 nucleotides line up with TRBD2. J lost 2 bases, V lost 5 bases, and 14 bases had no gene match. Germline-derived CDR1 and CDR2 are SEHNR and FQNEAQ (reference sequence). The CDR3 length is 18 residues. The CDR3 region has the DNA TGTGCCAGCAGCCCCAGTGCCCATAGCGGGAGGGCCGCCTACGAGCAGTACTTC. Its protein is CASSPSAHSGRAAYEQYF. The full variable domain, with the rest looked up from reference TRBV7-9 and TRBJ2-7, is DTGVSQNPRHKITKRGQNVTFRCDPISEHNRLYWYRQTLGQGPEFLTYFQNEAQLEKSRLLSDRFSAERPKGSFSTLEIQRTEQGDSAMYLCASSPSAHSGRAAYEQYFGPGTRLTVT.

In the case of this clonotype: Likely a read error: the CDR3 ends without its conserved phenylalanine or tryptophan. The rearrangement uses TRBV7-8 and TRBJ2-1; the D is unclear. Between the trimmed V and J ends, which lost 5 bases and 3 bases, there was a span of 11 bases. Germline CDR1 reads SGHVS; CDR2 reads FQNEAQ. This CDR3 comprises 14 residues. The CDR3 loop reads CASSLEENYNEQFI. In nucleotides, the CDR3 is TGTGCCAGCAGCCTTGAGGAGAACTACAATGAGCAGTTCATC.